This T cell receptor (beta chain) was sequenced for a study of graft-versus-host responses after intestinal transplantation. Method: immunoSEQ multiplex PCR; TCRdb's copy keeps in-frame clones and lacks some. The repertoire has around 90,000 clones, 80% to 95% of them found once; the top ten carry approximately 0.069%. Study-level points and caveats: Present in recipient marrow, GvH clones included some that appeared first in ileum or blood.

The ends lost 0 bases at V and 2 bases at J; junction bases unmatched: 10. This CDR3 has 17 residues. CDR1 is SGHRS and CDR2 is YFSETQ in the germline V gene. A word on this clone: What it recognizes is unknown.

Sequences were derived from unstimulated CD8+ T cells sorted from spleen or lymph node cells, sampled before transplant. The receptor was isolated from a human donor who was the organ donor for an intestinal transplant. The chain employs TRBV5-1 and TRBJ1-2; TRBD1 matches 7 bases. The CDR3 nucleotides are TGCGCCAGCAGCTTGGCCACTGGACTCAGGGGGAACTATGGCTACACCTTC. It is translated as CASSLATGLRGNYGYTF.